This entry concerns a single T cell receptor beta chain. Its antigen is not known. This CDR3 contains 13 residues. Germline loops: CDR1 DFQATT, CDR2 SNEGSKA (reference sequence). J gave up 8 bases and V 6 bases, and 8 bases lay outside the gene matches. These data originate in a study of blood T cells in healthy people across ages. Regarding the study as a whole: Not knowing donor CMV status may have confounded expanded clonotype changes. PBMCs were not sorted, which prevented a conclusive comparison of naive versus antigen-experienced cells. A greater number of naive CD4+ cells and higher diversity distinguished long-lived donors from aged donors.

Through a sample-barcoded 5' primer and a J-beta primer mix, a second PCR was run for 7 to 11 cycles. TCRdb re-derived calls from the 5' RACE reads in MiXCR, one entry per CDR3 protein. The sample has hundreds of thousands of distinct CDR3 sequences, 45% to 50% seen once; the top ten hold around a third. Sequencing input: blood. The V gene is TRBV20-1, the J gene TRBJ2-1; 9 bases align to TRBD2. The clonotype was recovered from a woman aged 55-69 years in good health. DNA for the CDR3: TGCAGTGCCCTGTGGGGCGGGAGGGATGAGCAGTTCTTC. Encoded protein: CSALWGGRDEQFF.